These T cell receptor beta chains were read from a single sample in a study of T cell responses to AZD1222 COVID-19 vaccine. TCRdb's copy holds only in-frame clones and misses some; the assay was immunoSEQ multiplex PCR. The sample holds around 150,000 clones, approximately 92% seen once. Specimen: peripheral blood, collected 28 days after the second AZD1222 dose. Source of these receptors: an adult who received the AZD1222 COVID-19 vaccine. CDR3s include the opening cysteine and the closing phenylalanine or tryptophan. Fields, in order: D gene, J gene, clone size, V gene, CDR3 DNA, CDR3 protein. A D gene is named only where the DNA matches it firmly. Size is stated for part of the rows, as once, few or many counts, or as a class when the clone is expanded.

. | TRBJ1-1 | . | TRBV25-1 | TGTGCCAGCAGGGGGAGTACAGGATTTACACTGAAAGCTTTCTTT | CASRGSTGFTLKAFF
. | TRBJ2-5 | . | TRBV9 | TGTGCCAGCAGTTACCGGGACCGACTGGGGGAGACCCAGTACTTC | CASSYRDRLGETQYF
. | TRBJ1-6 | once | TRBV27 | TGTGCCAGCAATTCTAATAATTCACCCCTCCACTTT | CASNSNNSPLHF
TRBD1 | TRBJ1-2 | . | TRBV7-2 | TGTGCCAGCAGAGGGGGACAGGGGGGCTATGGCTACACCTTC | CASRGGQGGYGYTF
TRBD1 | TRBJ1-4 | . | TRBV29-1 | TGCAGCGCCTCGGGACAGGGCGATGAAAAACTGTTTTTT | CSASGQGDEKLFF
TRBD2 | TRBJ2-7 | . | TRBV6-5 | TGTGCCAGCAGTTACCGGGAGGGAACCTACGAGCAGTACTTC | CASSYREGTYEQYF
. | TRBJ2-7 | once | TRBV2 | TGTGCCAGCAATGGACAGACCTACGAGCAGTACTTC | CASNGQTYEQYF
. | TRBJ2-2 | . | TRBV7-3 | TGTGCCAGCAGCCCTAAGGTCAGCACCGGGGAGCTGTTTTTT | CASSPKVSTGELFF
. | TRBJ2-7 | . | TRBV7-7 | TGTGCTAGCAGCTTTCCCCCGGTAGGTGCCTACGAGCAGTACTTC | CASSFPPVGAYEQYF
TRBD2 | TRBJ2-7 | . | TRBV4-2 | TGTGCCAGCAGCCTCAAGGGGAGCGTGACTAGCGGCTACGAGCAGTACTTC | CASSLKGSVTSGYEQYF
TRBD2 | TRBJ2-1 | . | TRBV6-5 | TGTGCCAGCAGTACCGGGACTAGCGGATACAATGAGCAGTTCTTC | CASSTGTSGYNEQFF
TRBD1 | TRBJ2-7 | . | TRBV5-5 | TGTGCCAGCAGCTTGTCTGGGACAGGGCTTGGCGAGCAGTACTTC | CASSLSGTGLGEQYF
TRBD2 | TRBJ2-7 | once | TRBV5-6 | TGTGCCAGCAGAGCCGGGACTAGCGGGTTGTCCTACGAGCAGTACTTC | CASRAGTSGLSYEQYF
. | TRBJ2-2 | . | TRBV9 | TGTGCCAGCAGCGTAGAGGGAGGGGGCGCGAACACCGGGGAGCTGTTTTTT | CASSVEGGGANTGELFF
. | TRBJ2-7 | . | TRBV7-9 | TGTGCCAGCAGCTTAGTCCAGGGGAGTAACGAGCAGTACTTC | CASSLVQGSNEQYF
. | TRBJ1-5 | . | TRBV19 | TGTGCCAGTAGTATTCGAGTGTCTTCCCCCAGGCAGCCCCAGCATTTT | CASSIRVSSPRQPQHF
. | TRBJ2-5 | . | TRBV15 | TGTGCCACCAGCAGGGGGGGGCAGACCCAAGAGACCCAGTACTTC | CATSRGGQTQETQYF
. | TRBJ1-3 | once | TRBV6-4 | TGTGCCAGCAGTGACTCGAGTCTCCGCTTTCCGATTCGGTCCTATTTT | CASSDSSLRFPIRSYF
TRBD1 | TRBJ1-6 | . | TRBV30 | TGTGCCTGGGACGCGGGACAGTTGAATTCACCCCTCCACTTT | CAWDAGQLNSPLHF
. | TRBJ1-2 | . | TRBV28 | TGTGCCAGCAGCACTTCAAGGGGGGCGGTCTATGGCTACACCTTC | CASSTSRGAVYGYTF
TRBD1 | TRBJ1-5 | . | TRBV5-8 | TGTGCCAGCAGCCTTAGGACAGGGGGCATTGATCAGCCCCAGCATTTT | CASSLRTGGIDQPQHF
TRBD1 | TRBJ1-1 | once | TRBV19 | TGTGCCAGTAGTCCTTTATGGGATTACAGGGGCACTGAAGCTTTCTTT | CASSPLWDYRGTEAFF